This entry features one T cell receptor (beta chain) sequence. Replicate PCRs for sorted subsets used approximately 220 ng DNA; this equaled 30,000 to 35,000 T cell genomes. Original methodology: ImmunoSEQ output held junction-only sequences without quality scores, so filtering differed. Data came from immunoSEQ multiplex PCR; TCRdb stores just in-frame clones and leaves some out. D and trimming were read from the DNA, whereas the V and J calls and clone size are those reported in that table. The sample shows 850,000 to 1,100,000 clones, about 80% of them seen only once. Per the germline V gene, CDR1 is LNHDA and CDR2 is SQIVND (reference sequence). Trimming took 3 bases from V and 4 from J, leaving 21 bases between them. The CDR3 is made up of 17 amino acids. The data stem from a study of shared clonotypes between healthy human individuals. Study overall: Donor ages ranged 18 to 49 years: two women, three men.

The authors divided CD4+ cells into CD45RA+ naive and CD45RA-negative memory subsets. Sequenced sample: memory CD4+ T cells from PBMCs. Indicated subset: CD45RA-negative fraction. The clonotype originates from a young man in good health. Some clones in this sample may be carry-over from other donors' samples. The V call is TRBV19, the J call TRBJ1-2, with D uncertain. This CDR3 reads CASSMSGFRGPSYGYTF. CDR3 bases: TGTGCCAGTAGTATGTCCGGTTTTCGAGGTCCCTCCTATGGCTACACCTTC. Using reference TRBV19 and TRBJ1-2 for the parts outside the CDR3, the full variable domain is DGGITQSPKYLFRKEGQNVTLSCEQNLNHDAMYWYRQDPGQGLRLIYYSQIVNDFQKGDIAEGYSVSREKKESFPLTVTSAQKNPTAFYLCASSMSGFRGPSYGYTFGSGTRLTVV.